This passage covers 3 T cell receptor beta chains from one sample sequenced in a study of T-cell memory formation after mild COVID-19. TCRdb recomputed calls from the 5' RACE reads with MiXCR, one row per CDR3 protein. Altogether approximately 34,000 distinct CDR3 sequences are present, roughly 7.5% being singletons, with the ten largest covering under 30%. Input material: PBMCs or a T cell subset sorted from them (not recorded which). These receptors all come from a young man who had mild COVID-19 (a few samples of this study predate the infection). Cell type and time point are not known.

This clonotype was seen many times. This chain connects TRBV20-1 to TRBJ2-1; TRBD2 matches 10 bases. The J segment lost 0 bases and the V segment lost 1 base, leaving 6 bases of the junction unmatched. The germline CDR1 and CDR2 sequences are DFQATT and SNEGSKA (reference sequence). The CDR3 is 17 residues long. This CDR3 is CSARVSGGPGSYNEQFF. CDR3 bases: TGCAGTGCTAGAGTTAGCGGGGGGCCGGGCTCCTACAATGAGCAGTTCTTC.

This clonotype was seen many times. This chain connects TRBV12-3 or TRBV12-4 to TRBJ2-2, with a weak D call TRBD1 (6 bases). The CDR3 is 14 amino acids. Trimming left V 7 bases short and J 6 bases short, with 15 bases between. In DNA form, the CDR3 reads TGTGCCAGCAAACCGGGACAAAACTCCGGGGAGCTGTTTTTT. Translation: CASKPGQNSGELFF.

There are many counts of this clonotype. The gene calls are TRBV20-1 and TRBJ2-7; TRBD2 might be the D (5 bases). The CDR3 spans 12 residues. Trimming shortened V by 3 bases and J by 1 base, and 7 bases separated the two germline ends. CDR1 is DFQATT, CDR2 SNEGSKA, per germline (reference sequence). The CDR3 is CSASTGSYEQYF. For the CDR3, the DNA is TGCAGTGCTAGCACGGGGTCCTACGAGCAGTACTTC.